A single sample is the source of the 9 T cell receptor beta chains below, sequenced in a study of vaccination effects on CD4 cells after COVID-19. Here immunoSEQ multiplex PCR was the method, and the copy in TCRdb shows in-frame clones only, minus some. The data show 50,000 to 60,000 clones, under 85% seen once. These TCRs' antigens remain unknown. CD4+ T cell isolation took place after approximately 11 days of culture. Of the BNT162b2 and mRNA-1273 vaccines, participants received two doses of one or the other. This specimen was CD4+ T cells from PBMCs cultured without peptide, taken after COVID-19 vaccination. The receptors were gathered from a human donor who received a COVID-19 vaccine.

The chain recombines TRBV5-1 with TRBJ2-2, with unresolved D. The CDR3 consists of 14 residues. CDR1 and CDR2 (germline): SGHRS, YFSETQ. Between the trimmed V and J ends, which lost 3 bases and 7 bases, there was a span of 13 bases. The CDR3 protein is CASSWSPPNGELFF. The CDR3 coding sequence is TGCGCCAGCAGCTGGTCCCCACCCAACGGGGAGCTGTTTTTT.

This clone has a single count. The genes are TRBV5-1 and TRBJ1-6, with D perhaps TRBD1 (6 bases). Germline values: CDR1 SGHRS, CDR2 YFSETQ. The CDR3 loop spans 14 amino acids. Trimming took 4 bases from V and 4 from J, leaving 9 bases between them. CDR3 residues: CASSKDSYNSPLHF. In nucleotides, the CDR3 is TGCGCCAGCAGCAAGGACAGTTATAATTCACCCCTCCACTTT.

Concerning this clone: The junction shows a germline mismatch at one end, possibly a read error. The chain employs TRBV19 and TRBJ1-5; no firm D call. CDR3 length: 14 residues. Looked up from germline, CDR1 is LNHDA and CDR2 is SQIVND (reference sequence). The CDR3 here is CTSSTSSENQPQHF. CDR3 coding DNA: TGTACCAGTAGTACATCGTCGGAGAATCAGCCCCAGCATTTT.

CDR3 in amino acids: CASSETSTPIETQYF. Here the CDR3 DNA reads TGTGCCAGCAGTGAGACTAGTACTCCTATCGAGACCCAGTACTTC. This chain links TRBV2 with TRBJ2-5, with a tentative D call TRBD2 (6 bases). The length of the CDR3 is 15 residues. V lost 3 bases to trimming and J lost 5 bases, with 16 bases between them. In germline, CDR1 is SNHLY, CDR2 FYNNEI.

The chain joins TRBV19 to TRBJ2-3, with TRBD2 matching 16 bases. The CDR3 has 20 residues. V trimming: 7 bases; J trimming: 3 bases; junction bases outside the gene matches: 16. Germline CDR1 is LNHDA and CDR2 is SQIVND (reference sequence). This CDR3 is CASKGPKGTSGRGPTDTQYF. CDR3 nucleotide sequence: TGTGCCAGTAAGGGACCAAAGGGGACTAGCGGGAGGGGTCCAACAGATACGCAGTATTTT.

This clone was recorded once. The chain is built from TRBV3-1 (or the pseudogene TRBV3-2) and TRBJ2-3; D is unresolved. The germline V gene has CDR1 LGHDT and CDR2 YNNKEL (reference sequence). The V end was cut by 1 base, the J end by 2 bases, with 7 bases between. There are 14 residues in the CDR3. The CDR3 loop is CASSQAGDTDTQYF. The CDR3 nucleotides read TGTGCCAGCAGCCAAGCAGGCGACACAGATACGCAGTATTTT.

The rearrangement joins TRBV6-5 to TRBJ2-5; D not certain. The CDR3 covers 12 residues. Trimming left V 2 bases short and J 5 bases short, with 6 bases between. Germline V gene lookup returns CDR1 MNHEY and CDR2 SVGAGI. CDR3 in amino acids: CASSYTTETQYF. The CDR3 DNA reads TGTGCCAGCAGTTACACGACGGAGACCCAGTACTTC.

V gene TRBV27 combines with J gene TRBJ2-1; D is possibly TRBD1 (5 bases). CDR1 is MNHEY and CDR2 is SMNVEV in the germline V gene (reference sequence). This CDR3 has 13 residues. Trimming removed 2 bases at V and 9 bases at J, with 11 bases between. The CDR3 DNA reads as TGTGCCAGCAGTTTAACAGGTATGGGTGAGCAGTTCTTC. This gives the protein CASSLTGMGEQFF.

The sample holds a few counts of this clone. This chain joins TRBV28 and TRBJ1-3; a weak D match, TRBD1 (5 bases). The ends were cut back, 2 bases at V and 4 bases at J, with 9 bases in the middle. The CDR3 runs to 14 residues. Looked up from germline, CDR1 is MDHEN and CDR2 is SYDVKM. The CDR3 sequence: CASSLVRDGNTIYF. DNA of the CDR3: TGTGCCAGCAGTTTAGTCAGGGACGGAAACACCATATATTTT.